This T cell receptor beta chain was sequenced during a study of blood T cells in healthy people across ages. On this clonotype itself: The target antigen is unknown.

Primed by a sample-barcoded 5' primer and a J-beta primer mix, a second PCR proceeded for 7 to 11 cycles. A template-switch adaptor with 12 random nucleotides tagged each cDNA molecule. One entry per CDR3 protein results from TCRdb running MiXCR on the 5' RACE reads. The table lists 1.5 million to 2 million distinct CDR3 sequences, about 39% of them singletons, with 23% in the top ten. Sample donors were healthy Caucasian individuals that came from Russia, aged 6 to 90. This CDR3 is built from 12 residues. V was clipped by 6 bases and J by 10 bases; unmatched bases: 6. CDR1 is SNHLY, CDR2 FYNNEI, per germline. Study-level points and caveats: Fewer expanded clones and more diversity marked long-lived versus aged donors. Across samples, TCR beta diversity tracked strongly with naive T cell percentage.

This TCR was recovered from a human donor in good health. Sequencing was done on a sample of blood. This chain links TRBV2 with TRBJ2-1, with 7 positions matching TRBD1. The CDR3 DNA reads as TGTGCCAGCAGGGGGGACAGTCCGGAGCAGTTCTTC. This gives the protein CASRGDSPEQFF.